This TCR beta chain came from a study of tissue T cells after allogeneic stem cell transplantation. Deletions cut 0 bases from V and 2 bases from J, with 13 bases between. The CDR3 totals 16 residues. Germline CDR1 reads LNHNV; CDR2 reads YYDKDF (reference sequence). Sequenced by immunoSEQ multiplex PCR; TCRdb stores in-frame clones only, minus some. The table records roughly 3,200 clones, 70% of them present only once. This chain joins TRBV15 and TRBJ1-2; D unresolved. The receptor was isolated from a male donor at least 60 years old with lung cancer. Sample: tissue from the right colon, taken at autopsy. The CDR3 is CATSRDRVSGNYGYTF. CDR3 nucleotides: TGTGCCACCAGCAGAGATCGAGTTTCAGGCAACTATGGCTACACCTTC.